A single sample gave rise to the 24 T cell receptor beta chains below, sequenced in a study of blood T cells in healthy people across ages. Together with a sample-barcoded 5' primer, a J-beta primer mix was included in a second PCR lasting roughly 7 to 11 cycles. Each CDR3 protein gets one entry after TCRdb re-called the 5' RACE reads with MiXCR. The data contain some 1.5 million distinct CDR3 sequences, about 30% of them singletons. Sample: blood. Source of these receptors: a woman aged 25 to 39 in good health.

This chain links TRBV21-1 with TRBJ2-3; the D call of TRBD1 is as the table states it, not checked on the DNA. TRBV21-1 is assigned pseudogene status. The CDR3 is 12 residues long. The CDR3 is CAMQRQPHTQYF. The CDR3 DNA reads TGTGCCATGCAAAGACAGCCCCATACGCAGTATTTT.

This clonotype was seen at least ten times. The CDR3 region has the DNA TGTGCCAGCAGTAACAGGGAATATGGCTACACCTTC. This encodes CASSNREYGYTF. The chain is built from TRBV7-9 and TRBJ1-2; tentative D call: TRBD1 (6 bases). The CDR3 covers 12 residues. Germline CDR1 SEHNR, CDR2 FQNEAQ (reference sequence). V was clipped by 6 bases and J by 5 bases, with 10 bases between them.

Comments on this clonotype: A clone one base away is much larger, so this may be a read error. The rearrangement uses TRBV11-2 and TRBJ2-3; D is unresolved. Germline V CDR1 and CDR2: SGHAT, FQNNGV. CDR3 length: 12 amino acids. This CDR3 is CASSLDSNTRYF. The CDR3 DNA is TGTGCCAGCAGCTTAGATAGTAATACGCGGTATTTT.

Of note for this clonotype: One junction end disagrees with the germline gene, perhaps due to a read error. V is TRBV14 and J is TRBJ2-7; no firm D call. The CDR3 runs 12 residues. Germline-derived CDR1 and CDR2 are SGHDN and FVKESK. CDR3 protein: CANSRTSYEQYF. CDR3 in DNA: TGTGCCAACAGCCGAACGTCCTACGAGCAGTACTTC.

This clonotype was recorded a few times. CDR3 protein: CASSLIGSVTDTQYF. CDR3 sequence (DNA): TGTGCCAGCAGTCTTATCGGGAGTGTTACAGATACGCAGTATTTT. This chain joins TRBV12-3 or TRBV12-4 and TRBJ2-3; tentative D call: TRBD2 (6 bases). This CDR3 comprises 15 residues. Trimming pared 5 bases from V and 3 bases from J, leaving 15 bases between.

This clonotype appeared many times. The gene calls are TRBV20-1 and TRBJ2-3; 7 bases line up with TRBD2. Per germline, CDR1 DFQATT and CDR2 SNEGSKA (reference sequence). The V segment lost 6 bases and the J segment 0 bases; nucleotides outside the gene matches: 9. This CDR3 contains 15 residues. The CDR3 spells CSAEPRGLSTDTQYF. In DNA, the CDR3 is TGCAGTGCCGAGCCGCGGGGGTTAAGCACAGATACGCAGTATTTT.

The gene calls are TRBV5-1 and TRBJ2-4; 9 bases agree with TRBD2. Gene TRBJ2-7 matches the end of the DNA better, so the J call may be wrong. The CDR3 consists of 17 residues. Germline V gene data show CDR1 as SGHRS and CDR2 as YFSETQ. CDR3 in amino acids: CASSGGRETSGVYEQYF. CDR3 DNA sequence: TGCGCCAGCAGCGGAGGACGGGAGACTAGCGGCGTCTACGAGCAGTACTTC.

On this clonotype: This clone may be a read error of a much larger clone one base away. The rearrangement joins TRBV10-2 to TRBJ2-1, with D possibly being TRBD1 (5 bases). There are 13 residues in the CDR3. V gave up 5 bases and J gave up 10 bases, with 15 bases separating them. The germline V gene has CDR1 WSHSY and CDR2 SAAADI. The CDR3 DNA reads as TGCGCCAGCAGTAAGGACACGCTTTACGAGCAGTTCTTC. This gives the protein CASSKDTLYEQFF.

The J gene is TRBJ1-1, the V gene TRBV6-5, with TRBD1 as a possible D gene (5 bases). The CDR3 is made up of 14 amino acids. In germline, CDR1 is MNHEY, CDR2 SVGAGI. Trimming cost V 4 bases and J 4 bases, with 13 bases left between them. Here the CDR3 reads CASSSDRRSTEAFF. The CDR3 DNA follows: TGTGCCAGCAGTTCCGACAGAAGAAGCACTGAAGCTTTCTTT.

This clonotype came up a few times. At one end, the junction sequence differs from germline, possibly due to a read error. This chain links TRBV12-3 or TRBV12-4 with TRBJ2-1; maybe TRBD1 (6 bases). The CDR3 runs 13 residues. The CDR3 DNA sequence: TGTGCCAGCAGATGGACAGTTGACAATGAGCAGGTCTTC. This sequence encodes CASRWTVDNEQVF.

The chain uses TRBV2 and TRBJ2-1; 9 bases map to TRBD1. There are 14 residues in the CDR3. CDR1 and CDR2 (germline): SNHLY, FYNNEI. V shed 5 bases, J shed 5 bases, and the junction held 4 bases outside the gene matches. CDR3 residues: CASSRTGVNNEQFF. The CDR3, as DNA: TGTGCCAGCAGTCGGACAGGGGTAAACAATGAGCAGTTCTTC.

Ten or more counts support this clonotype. The CDR3 bases are TGCAGTGCTAGCCCCCGGACTAGCGGGAGCCACAATGAGCAGTTCTTC. Protein sequence: CSASPRTSGSHNEQFF. The rearrangement uses TRBV20-1 and TRBJ2-1, with 13 bases aligning to TRBD2. CDR3 length equals 16 residues. Germline loops: CDR1 DFQATT, CDR2 SNEGSKA (reference sequence). Losses at the gene ends were 3 bases for V and 5 bases for J; bases not matched to a gene: 7.

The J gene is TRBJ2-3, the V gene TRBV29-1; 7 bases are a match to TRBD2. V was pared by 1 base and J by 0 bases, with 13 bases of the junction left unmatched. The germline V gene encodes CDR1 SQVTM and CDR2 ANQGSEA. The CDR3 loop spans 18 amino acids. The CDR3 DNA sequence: TGCAGCGTTGAAGTGTCGCCGAGTCTAGCGGCTAGCACAGATACGCAGTATTTT. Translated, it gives CSVEVSPSLAASTDTQYF.

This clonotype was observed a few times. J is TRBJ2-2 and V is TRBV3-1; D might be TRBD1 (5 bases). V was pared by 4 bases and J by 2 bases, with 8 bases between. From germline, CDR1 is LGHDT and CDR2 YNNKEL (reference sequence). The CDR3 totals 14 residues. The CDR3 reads CASSRQINTGELFF. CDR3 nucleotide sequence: TGTGCCAGCAGCCGACAGATTAACACCGGGGAGCTGTTTTTT.

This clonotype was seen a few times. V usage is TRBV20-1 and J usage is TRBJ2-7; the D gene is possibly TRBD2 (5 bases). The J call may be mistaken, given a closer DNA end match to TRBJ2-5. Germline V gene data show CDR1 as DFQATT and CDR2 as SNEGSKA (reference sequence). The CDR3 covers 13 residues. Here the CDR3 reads CSATDPGGETQYF. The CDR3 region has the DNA TGCAGCGCGACGGACCCAGGAGGAGAGACCCAGTACTTC.

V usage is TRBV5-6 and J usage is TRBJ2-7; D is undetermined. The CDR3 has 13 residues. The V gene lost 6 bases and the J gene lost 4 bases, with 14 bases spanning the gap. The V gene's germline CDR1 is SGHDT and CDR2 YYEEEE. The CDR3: CASTNTPSYEQYF. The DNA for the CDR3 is TGTGCCAGCACCAACACCCCCTCATACGAGCAGTACTTC.

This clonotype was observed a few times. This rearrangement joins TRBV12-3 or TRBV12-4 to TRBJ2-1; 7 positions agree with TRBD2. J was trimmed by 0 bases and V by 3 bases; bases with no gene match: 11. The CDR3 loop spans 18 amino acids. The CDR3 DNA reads TGTGCCAGCAGTTTCTTACAGCGGGGCCTATCCTCCTACAATGAGCAGTTCTTC. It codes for CASSFLQRGLSSYNEQFF.

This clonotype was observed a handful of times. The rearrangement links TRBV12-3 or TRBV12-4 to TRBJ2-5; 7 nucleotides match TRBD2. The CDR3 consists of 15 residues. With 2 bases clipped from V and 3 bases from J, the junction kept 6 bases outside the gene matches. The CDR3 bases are TGTGCCAGCAGTTTAATCCGGGGGGAAAAAGAGACCCAGTACTTC. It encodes CASSLIRGEKETQYF.

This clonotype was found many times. In nucleotides, the CDR3 is TGTGCCAGCAGCCAAAGACCTAGCGGGGGCTACAATGAGCAGTTCTTC. It encodes CASSQRPSGGYNEQFF. This chain connects TRBV7-6 to TRBJ2-1; 10 bases are a match to TRBD2. From germline, CDR1 is SGHVS and CDR2 FNYEAQ. This CDR3 is built from 16 residues. J lost 3 bases, V lost 5 bases, and 7 bases had no gene match.

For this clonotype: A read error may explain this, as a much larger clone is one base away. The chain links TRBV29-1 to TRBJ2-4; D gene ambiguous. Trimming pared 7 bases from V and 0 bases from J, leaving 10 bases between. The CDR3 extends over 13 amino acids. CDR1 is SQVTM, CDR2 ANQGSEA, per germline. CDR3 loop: CSAHEEAKNIQYF. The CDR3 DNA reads TGCAGCGCGCACGAAGAAGCCAAAAACATTCAGTACTTC.

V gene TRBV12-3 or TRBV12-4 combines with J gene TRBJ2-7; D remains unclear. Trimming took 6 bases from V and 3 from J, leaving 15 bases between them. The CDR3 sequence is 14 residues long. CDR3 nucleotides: TGTGCCAGCAGCAAAGCCGGCAGGTACTACGAGCAGTACTTC. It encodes CASSKAGRYYEQYF.

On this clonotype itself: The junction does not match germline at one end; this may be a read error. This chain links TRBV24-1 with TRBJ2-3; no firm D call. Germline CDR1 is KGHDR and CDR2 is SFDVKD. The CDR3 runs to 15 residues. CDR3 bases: TGTGCCACCAGTGAGCACGCAACCAGCACAGATACGCGGTATTTT. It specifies CATSEHATSTDTRYF.

The CDR3 nucleotides read TGTGCCAGCAGCAAACCCTCACTAGCAGGTGAAGAGCAGTACTTC. Translated: CASSKPSLAGEEQYF. The chain has TRBV7-2 and TRBJ2-7, with D tentatively TRBD2 (6 bases). Germline CDR1 is SGHTA and CDR2 is FQGNSA. The CDR3 contains 15 residues. Trimming stripped 5 bases from V and 7 bases from J, with 21 bases between.

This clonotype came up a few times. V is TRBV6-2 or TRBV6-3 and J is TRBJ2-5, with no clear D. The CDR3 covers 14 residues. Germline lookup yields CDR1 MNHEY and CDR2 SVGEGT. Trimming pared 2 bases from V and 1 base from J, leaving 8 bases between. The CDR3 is CASSYLGTQETQYF. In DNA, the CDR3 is TGTGCCAGCAGTTACCTAGGCACCCAAGAGACCCAGTACTTC.